This is a list of T cell receptor beta chains from one sample in a study of blood T cell repertoires in COVID-19. Measured with immunoSEQ multiplex PCR; TCRdb has only the in-frame clones, and not every one. Of fewer than 300,000 clones listed, 75% to 85% were seen once; the top ten hold approximately 5%. What was sequenced was peripheral blood. These receptors all come from a man aged 50 to 59 with active or convalescent COVID-19. Both conserved end residues are trimmed from each CDR3. Only some rows state a clone size, as once, few, many or a class for expanded clones.

TRBV7-8,few,TRBJ2-1,ASSTRRGLAGYNEQF
TRBV7-9,.,TRBJ2-3,ASSLAGGWADTQY
TRBV19,few,TRBJ2-1,ASSIGFSGRVTNEQF
TRBV7-2,.,TRBJ2-5,ASSRSLVKETQY
TRBV18,few,TRBJ2-3,ASSPPVAGPSTDTQY
TRBV19,few,TRBJ1-2,ASTFDVAGYGYT
TRBV27,.,TRBJ2-7,ASSSRRQSYEQY
TRBV11-2,.,TRBJ1-3,ASSLEWSSGNTIY
TRBV7-9,.,TRBJ2-2,ASSPNRDRESGELF
TRBV24-1,.,TRBJ2-2,ATSGTGKNTGELF